This T cell receptor (beta chain) comes out of a study of T cell repertoires in cytomegalovirus infection (dated by TCRdb to 2018 to 2020). For context, the study as a whole: Because public TCR beta signatures pointed to carriage of CMV infection together with the matching HLA type, the HLA type of each donor mattered for the analysis. Overall results and qualifications from the work: In the ex vivo response, HLA-C-restricted CMV-specific TCR beta clonotypes were dominant, and in two of eight donors the single most frequent clonotype came from this HLA-C-restricted group. In both this cohort and an independent approximately 370-donor cohort, the cumulative frequency of public TCR beta family members distinguished carriers of CMV infection plus the relevant HLA type.

Notes on this clonotype: The specificity of this receptor is unknown. No base-level quality is on record; no much larger clone is a single base apart.

From a lookup of the germline V gene (reference sequence), CDR1 and CDR2 are SSHAT and FNYEAQ. The CDR3 numbers 13 residues from cysteine through phenylalanine. Only the CDR3 region is kept as DNA, spanning 39 bases read in frame from base 1. Data came from an Illumina HiSeq 1500. TCRdb trimmed public reads at Q25 via fastp, called clones via MiXCR and kept in-frame beta chains. Each CDR3 protein gets just one entry, which takes the most common genes and DNA from the rows behind it. The sample table holds about 490,000 distinct CDR3 sequences, of which about 15% were seen once. Roughly a quarter of the sample lies in the top ten.

This chain is built from TRBV7-7 and TRBJ2-1; 8 bases in between match TRBD2. The specimen was CD8+ T cells from PBMCs. This TCR derives from a human donor in good health (CMV status not recorded). Some clones in this sample may be carry-over from other donors' samples. The CDR3 protein is CASGLAEGNEQFF. The nucleotide sequence reads TGTGCTAGCGGACTAGCAGAAGGCAATGAGCAGTTCTTC.